The 29 T cell receptor beta chains reported below all come from one sample, sequenced in a study of PD-L1 blockade in urothelial cancer. Profiled with immunoSEQ multiplex PCR; TCRdb holds only in-frame clones, not every one. The sample has roughly 50,000 clones, about 90% seen once; the top ten hold about 7.6%. The sample consisted of PBMCs, taken around atezolizumab (anti-PD-L1) treatment. The source is a man between 60 and 75 years old with urothelial cancer.

The rearrangement joins TRBV25-1 to TRBJ1-1; 7 bases fit TRBD1. The CDR3 sequence is 15 residues long. Unmatched junction bases numbered 11, after V lost 0 bases and J lost 10 bases. The germline gives CDR1 MGHDK, CDR2 SYGVNS. The CDR3 here is CASSEYSDRVNVAFF. CDR3 nucleotide sequence: TGTGCCAGCAGTGAATATAGTGACAGGGTAAACGTAGCTTTCTTT. Filled out from reference TRBV25-1 and TRBJ1-1, the complete variable domain reads EADIYQTPRYLVIGTGKKITLECSQTMGHDKMYWYQQDPGMELHLIHYSYGVNSTEKGDLSSESTVSRIRTEHFPLTLESARPSHTSQYLCASSEYSDRVNVAFFGQGTRLTVV.

V usage is TRBV6-5 and J usage is TRBJ1-1; 9 bases line up with TRBD1. CDR1 MNHEY and CDR2 SVGAGI come from the germline V gene. CDR3 size: 15 residues. V trimming: 6 bases; J trimming: 4 bases; junction bases outside the gene matches: 9. The CDR3 spells CASSQDRGWGTEAFF. In nucleotides, the CDR3 is TGTGCCAGCAGCCAAGACAGGGGGTGGGGCACTGAAGCTTTCTTT.

The chain links TRBV11-1 to TRBJ2-7, with 13 nucleotides matching TRBD2. The germline CDR1 and CDR2 sequences are SGHAT and FQDESV (reference sequence). There are 15 residues in the CDR3. The junction had 9 bases not matched to a gene; V was cut back by 5 bases and J by 8 bases. The DNA of the CDR3 is TGTGCCAGCAGCGTCGGGACTAGCGGGGTCTATCAGCAGTACTTC. It is translated as CASSVGTSGVYQQYF.

The rearrangement joins TRBV27 to TRBJ1-5, with 11 bases aligning to TRBD1. CDR1 is MNHEY, CDR2 SMNVEV, per germline (reference sequence). V shed 5 bases and J 5 bases; nucleotides not matched to a gene: 2. The CDR3 length is 14 residues. The CDR3 nucleotides are TGTGCCAGCAGTCCGGACAGGGGGCATCAGCCCCAGCATTTT. Encoded protein: CASSPDRGHQPQHF.

The chain couples TRBV19 to TRBJ1-6, with no clear D. The CDR3 contains 13 residues. CDR1 and CDR2 (germline): LNHDA, SQIVND (reference sequence). V was cut by 9 bases and J by 9 bases, with 15 bases left in between. In DNA, the CDR3 is TGTGCCAGCGGACTTGAGTACTCTTCACCCCTCCACTTT. This codes for CASGLEYSSPLHF. The complete variable domain, with remaining parts taken from reference TRBV19 and TRBJ1-6, reads DGGITQSPKYLFRKEGQNVTLSCEQNLNHDAMYWYRQDPGQGLRLIYYSQIVNDFQKGDIAEGYSVSREKKESFPLTVTSAQKNPTAFYLCASGLEYSSPLHFGNGTRLTVT.

In DNA form, the CDR3 reads TGTGCCAGCAGAAGGGACACCACTAATGAAAAACTGTTTTTT. Protein sequence: CASRRDTTNEKLFF. This rearrangement joins TRBV2 to TRBJ1-4, with a possible D match to TRBD1 (6 bases). V lost 6 bases and J 2 bases, leaving 10 bases between the germline ends. The CDR3 contains 14 residues. From germline, CDR1 is SNHLY and CDR2 FYNNEI.

The CDR3 sequence: CASSVLPGRTEAFF. In DNA, the CDR3 is TGTGCCAGCAGCGTTTTGCCCGGTCGGACTGAAGCTTTCTTT. V and J are TRBV9 and TRBJ1-1, with no clear D. Trimming left V 2 bases short and J 5 bases short, with 13 bases between. Germline CDR1 reads SGDLS; CDR2 reads YYNGEE. The CDR3 covers 14 residues.

The sample holds one count of this clone. The chain employs TRBV19 and TRBJ2-3; 7 nucleotides line up with TRBD2. CDR3 size: 12 residues. J was trimmed by 6 bases and V by 5 bases; bases with no gene match: 2. Germline V lookup: CDR1 LNHDA, CDR2 SQIVND (reference sequence). For the CDR3, the DNA is TGTGCCAGTAGTGCGGGAGTGGATACGCAGTATTTT. It yields the protein CASSAGVDTQYF. Based on the CDR3 plus reference TRBV19 and TRBJ2-3, the full variable domain is DGGITQSPKYLFRKEGQNVTLSCEQNLNHDAMYWYRQDPGQGLRLIYYSQIVNDFQKGDIAEGYSVSREKKESFPLTVTSAQKNPTAFYLCASSAGVDTQYFGPGTRLTVL.

The CDR3 nucleotides read TGTGCCAGCAGCACTCAGGGGGCCAACACCGGGGAGCTGTTTTTT. Its translation: CASSTQGANTGELFF. The chain carries TRBV5-5 and TRBJ2-2; 8 bases align to TRBD1. Trimming at V came to 4 bases and at J to 2 bases, leaving 4 bases not matched to a gene. This CDR3 is built from 15 residues. In germline, CDR1 is SGHKS, CDR2 YYEKEE (reference sequence).

This clone was observed a single time. CDR3 residues: CASGLGDRSSGNTIYF. The CDR3 nucleotides read TGCGCCAGCGGATTGGGGGACAGGAGCTCTGGAAACACCATATATTTT. The J gene is TRBJ1-3, the V gene TRBV10-2; 8 positions match TRBD1. The trim removed 8 bases at V and 0 bases at J, leaving 9 bases unmatched. This CDR3 comprises 16 residues. Per the germline V gene, CDR1 is WSHSY and CDR2 is SAAADI.

The genes are TRBV6-1 and TRBJ2-7; tentatively, D is TRBD2 (6 bases). The CDR3 covers 14 residues. Trimming took off 1 base at V and 4 bases at J, with 11 bases between the two ends. Germline values: CDR1 MNHNS, CDR2 SASEGT. CDR3: CASSEGLRGYEQYF. The CDR3 coding sequence is TGTGCCAGCAGTGAAGGTCTTCGGGGGTACGAGCAGTACTTC.

The chain has TRBV9 and TRBJ2-7; maybe TRBD1 (6 bases). Trimming removed 0 bases at V and 7 bases at J, with 11 bases between. There are 13 residues in the CDR3. Germline V gene sequence: CDR1 SGDLS, CDR2 YYNGEE. CDR3 bases: TGTGCCAGCAGCGTAGTACAGGGCGGTGAGCAGTACTTC. This gives the protein CASSVVQGGEQYF.

CDR3 residues: CASSLAHGGATYEQYF. The CDR3 DNA sequence: TGCGCCAGCAGCTTGGCCCACGGGGGGGCCACCTACGAGCAGTACTTC. V is TRBV5-1 and J is TRBJ2-7, with TRBD2 matching over 8 bases. CDR1 and CDR2 from the germline V gene are SGHRS and YFSETQ. The CDR3 runs to 16 residues. The V segment lost 0 bases and the J segment 2 bases; nucleotides outside the gene matches: 7. Drawing the rest from reference TRBV5-1 and TRBJ2-7, the complete variable domain is KAGVTQTPRYLIKTRGQQVTLSCSPISGHRSVSWYQQTPGQGLQFLFEYFSETQRNKGNFPGRFSGRQFSNSRSEMNVSTLELGDSALYLCASSLAHGGATYEQYFGPGTRLTVT.

J is TRBJ2-5 and V is TRBV29-1; perhaps TRBD2 as D (5 bases). Germline V gene lookup returns CDR1 SQVTM and CDR2 ANQGSEA. CDR3 length: 12 amino acids. V was cut by 4 bases and J by 7 bases, with 13 bases left in between. The CDR3 DNA reads TGCAGCGTTGTCGGGGATGGGGTGACCCAGTACTTC. Translated: CSVVGDGVTQYF.

The genes are TRBV18 and TRBJ2-1; a weak D match, TRBD2 (6 bases). CDR1 and CDR2 from the germline V gene are KGHSH and LQKENI. The CDR3 contains 15 residues. V shed 0 bases and J shed 5 bases, with 11 bases lying between them. This CDR3 is CASSPPSRGNNEQFF. CDR3 coding DNA: TGTGCCAGCTCACCACCTTCACGGGGGAACAATGAGCAGTTCTTC.

The chain carries TRBV5-1 and TRBJ2-2; D perhaps matches TRBD1 (7 bases). The CDR3 totals 16 residues. Germline CDR1 is SGHRS and CDR2 is YFSETQ. With 3 bases removed from V and 4 bases from J, the gap between germline ends came to 16 bases. The CDR3 DNA is TGCGCCAGCAGCTCCAGGGGGGCGCCGGGCACCGGGGAGCTGTTTTTT. Encoded protein: CASSSRGAPGTGELFF.

The gene calls are TRBV4-1 and TRBJ1-1, with TRBD1 identical over 7 bases. V shed 2 bases and J 4 bases; nucleotides not matched to a gene: 1. The CDR3 loop spans 13 amino acids. CDR1 and CDR2 from the germline V gene are MGHRA and YSYEKL. In nucleotides, the CDR3 is TGCGCCAGCAGCCAATACAGGGGCACTGAAGCTTTCTTT. Its protein is CASSQYRGTEAFF.

The gene calls are TRBV7-6 and TRBJ2-1; 10 bases are shared with TRBD2. The CDR3 is 15 residues long. Losses at the gene ends were 1 base for V and 9 bases for J; bases not matched to a gene: 6. Germline CDR1 SGHVS, CDR2 FNYEAQ. CDR3 sequence: CASSLEAGGQGEQFF. As DNA, the CDR3 is TGTGCCAGCAGCTTAGAAGCGGGGGGGCAGGGTGAGCAGTTCTTC.

This chain connects TRBV10-3 to TRBJ1-1, with D unclear. The germline gives CDR1 ENHRY, CDR2 SYGVKD. The CDR3 length is 11 residues. The ends were cut back, 4 bases at V and 5 bases at J, with 5 bases in the middle. The CDR3: CAISARTEAFF. Here the CDR3 DNA reads TGTGCCATCAGTGCGCGGACTGAAGCTTTCTTT.

Within the sample, this clone is medium-sized. J is TRBJ1-6 and V is TRBV4-1; perhaps TRBD1 as D (6 bases). The CDR3 sequence is 15 residues long. Germline loops: CDR1 MGHRA, CDR2 YSYEKL. Between the trimmed V and J ends, which lost 4 bases and 6 bases, there was a span of 13 bases. CDR3 nucleotide sequence: TGCGCCAGCAGCCCCTGGACAGAGCCTAATTCACCCCTCCACTTT. Its protein product is CASSPWTEPNSPLHF.

The chain joins TRBV21-1 to TRBJ2-3; the DNA was not compared with TRBD1, the D call given in the table. TRBV21-1 is a pseudogene segment. This CDR3 has 14 amino acids. Here the CDR3 reads CASSLRTATDTQYF. CDR3 coding DNA: TGTGCCAGCAGCTTGAGGACAGCCACAGATACGCAGTATTTT.

The chain recombines TRBV7-3 with TRBJ2-1; the match to TRBD1 covers 11 bases. The V gene end was trimmed by 8 bases and the J gene end by 7 bases; junction bases not matched to a gene: 13. This CDR3 region has 16 residues. Germline CDR1 is SGHTA and CDR2 is FQGTGA. The CDR3 DNA reads TGTGCCAGCGCCCCGACCCCGGGACAGGGGGTTAATGAGCAGTTCTTC. This encodes CASAPTPGQGVNEQFF.

V usage is TRBV7-2 and J usage is TRBJ1-2; D gene uncertain. CDR1 and CDR2 (germline): SGHTA, FQGNSA. The CDR3 contains 13 residues. V lost 6 bases to trimming and J lost 6 bases, with 14 bases between them. DNA of the CDR3: TGTGCCAGCAGTCGGAGGACTGTTGATGGCTACACCTTC. Translating gives CASSRRTVDGYTF.

The rearrangement links TRBV5-1 to TRBJ2-3; a possible D gene is TRBD2 (6 bases). Germline V lookup: CDR1 SGHRS, CDR2 YFSETQ. This CDR3 spans 15 amino acids. Trimming left V 0 bases short and J 2 bases short, with 10 bases between. The CDR3 region is CASSLDRGNTDTQYF. DNA of the CDR3: TGCGCCAGCAGCTTGGATCGGGGGAACACAGATACGCAGTATTTT. Drawing the rest from reference TRBV5-1 and TRBJ2-3, the complete variable domain is KAGVTQTPRYLIKTRGQQVTLSCSPISGHRSVSWYQQTPGQGLQFLFEYFSETQRNKGNFPGRFSGRQFSNSRSEMNVSTLELGDSALYLCASSLDRGNTDTQYFGPGTRLTVL.

The V and J genes are TRBV29-1 and TRBJ2-5; 8 bases are a match to TRBD1. Germline CDR1 SQVTM, CDR2 ANQGSEA. This CDR3 has 15 amino acids. V was pared by 6 bases and J by 3 bases, with 12 bases of the junction left unmatched. CDR3 sequence reads: CSVAGQGHPEETQYF. In nucleotides, the CDR3 is TGCAGCGTCGCAGGACAGGGCCACCCCGAAGAGACCCAGTACTTC.

The chain links TRBV11-3 to TRBJ2-2; 7 nucleotides agree with TRBD1. After removal of 1 base from V and 0 bases from J, the junction contained 5 bases not matched to a gene. The CDR3 runs to 17 residues. Per germline, CDR1 SGHNT and CDR2 YENEEA. The CDR3 region is CASSLGTGATNTGELFF. The CDR3 DNA sequence: TGTGCCAGCAGCTTAGGCACAGGGGCCACGAACACCGGGGAGCTGTTTTTT.

This chain links TRBV10-1 with TRBJ2-1, with TRBD1 matching over 8 bases. The germline CDR1 and CDR2 sequences are WNHNN and SYGVQD (reference sequence). V was clipped by 6 bases and J by 5 bases; unmatched bases: 3. The CDR3 is 13 amino acids. CDR3 loop: CASSLGQDNEQFF. DNA of the CDR3: TGCGCCAGCAGCCTGGGACAGGACAATGAGCAGTTCTTC.

The chain joins TRBV12-5 to TRBJ2-5; TRBD1 might be the D (6 bases). V gave up 0 bases and J gave up 4 bases, with 12 bases separating them. This CDR3 is 15 amino acids long. Germline V gives CDR1 LGHNT, CDR2 FRNRAP. CDR3 loop: CASGLVVGGAETQYF. In DNA, the CDR3 is TGTGCTAGTGGTTTGGTAGTTGGGGGCGCAGAGACCCAGTACTTC.

This clone was recorded a few times. The chain is built from TRBV9 and TRBJ2-5; the D gene is possibly TRBD1 (6 bases). The germline gives CDR1 SGDLS, CDR2 YYNGEE. Trimming stripped 4 bases from V and 2 bases from J, with 15 bases between. The CDR3 loop spans 15 amino acids. CDR3 in amino acids: CASSPRQAKQETQYF. As DNA, the CDR3 is TGTGCCAGCAGCCCCAGACAGGCAAAACAAGAGACCCAGTACTTC. Complete variable domain (other parts from reference TRBV9 and TRBJ2-5): DSGVTQTPKHLITATGQRVTLRCSPRSGDLSVYWYQQSLDQGLQFLIQYYNGEERAKGNILERFSAQQFPDLHSELNLSSLELGDSALYFCASSPRQAKQETQYFGPGTRLLVL.